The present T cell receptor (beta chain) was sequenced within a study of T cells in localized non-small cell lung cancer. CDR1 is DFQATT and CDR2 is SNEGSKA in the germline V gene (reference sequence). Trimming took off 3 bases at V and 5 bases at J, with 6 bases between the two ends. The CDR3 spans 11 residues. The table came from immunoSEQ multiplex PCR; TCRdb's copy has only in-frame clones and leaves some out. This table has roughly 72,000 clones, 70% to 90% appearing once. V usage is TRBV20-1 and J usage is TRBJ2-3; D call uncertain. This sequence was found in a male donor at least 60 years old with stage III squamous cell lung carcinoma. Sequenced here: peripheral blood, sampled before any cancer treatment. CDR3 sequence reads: CSARGGDTQYF. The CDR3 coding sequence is TGCAGTGCTAGGGGCGGAGATACGCAGTATTTT.